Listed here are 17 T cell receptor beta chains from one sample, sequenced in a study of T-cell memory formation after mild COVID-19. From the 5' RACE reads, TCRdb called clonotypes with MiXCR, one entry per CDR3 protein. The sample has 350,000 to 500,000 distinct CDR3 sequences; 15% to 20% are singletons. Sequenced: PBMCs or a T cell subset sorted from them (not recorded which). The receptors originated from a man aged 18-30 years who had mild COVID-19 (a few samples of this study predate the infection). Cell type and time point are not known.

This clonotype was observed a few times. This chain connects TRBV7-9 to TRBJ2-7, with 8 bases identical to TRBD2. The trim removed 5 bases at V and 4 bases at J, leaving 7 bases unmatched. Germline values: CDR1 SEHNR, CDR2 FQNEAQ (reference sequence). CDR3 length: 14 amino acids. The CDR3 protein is CASSPPSGGYEQYV. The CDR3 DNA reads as TGTGCCAGCAGCCCCCCCAGCGGGGGATACGAGCAGTACGTC.

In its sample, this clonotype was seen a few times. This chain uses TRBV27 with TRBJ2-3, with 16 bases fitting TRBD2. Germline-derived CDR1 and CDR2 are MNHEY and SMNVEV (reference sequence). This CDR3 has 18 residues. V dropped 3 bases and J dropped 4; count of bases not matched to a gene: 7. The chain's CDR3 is CASSFRGLAGGPADTQYF. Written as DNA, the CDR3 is TGTGCCAGCAGTTTTCGGGGACTAGCGGGGGGGCCAGCAGATACGCAGTATTTT.

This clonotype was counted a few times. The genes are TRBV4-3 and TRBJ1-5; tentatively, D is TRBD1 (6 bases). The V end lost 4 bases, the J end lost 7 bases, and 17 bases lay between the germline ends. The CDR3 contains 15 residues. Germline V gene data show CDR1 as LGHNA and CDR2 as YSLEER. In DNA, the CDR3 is TGCGCCAGCAGCCCATACGTAAACAGGGACCAGCCCCAGCATTTT. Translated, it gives CASSPYVNRDQPQHF.

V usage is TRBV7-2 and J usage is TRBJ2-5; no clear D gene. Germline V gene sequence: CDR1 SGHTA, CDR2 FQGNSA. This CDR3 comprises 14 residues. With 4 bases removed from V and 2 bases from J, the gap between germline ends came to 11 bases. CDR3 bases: TGTGCCAGCAGCTACAGTCACATGCAAGAGACCCAGTACTTC. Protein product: CASSYSHMQETQYF.

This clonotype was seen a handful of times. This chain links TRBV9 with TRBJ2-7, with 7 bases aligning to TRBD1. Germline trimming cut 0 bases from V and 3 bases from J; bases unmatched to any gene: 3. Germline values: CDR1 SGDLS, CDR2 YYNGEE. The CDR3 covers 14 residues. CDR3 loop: CASSVAGTDYEQYF. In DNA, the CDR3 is TGTGCCAGCAGCGTAGCTGGGACAGACTACGAGCAGTACTTC.

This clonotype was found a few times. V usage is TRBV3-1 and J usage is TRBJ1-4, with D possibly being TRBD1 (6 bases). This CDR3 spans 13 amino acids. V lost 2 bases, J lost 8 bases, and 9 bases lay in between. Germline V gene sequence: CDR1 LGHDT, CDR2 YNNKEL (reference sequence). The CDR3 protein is CASSQYREEKLFF. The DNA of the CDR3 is TGTGCCAGCAGCCAATACAGGGAGGAAAAACTGTTTTTT.

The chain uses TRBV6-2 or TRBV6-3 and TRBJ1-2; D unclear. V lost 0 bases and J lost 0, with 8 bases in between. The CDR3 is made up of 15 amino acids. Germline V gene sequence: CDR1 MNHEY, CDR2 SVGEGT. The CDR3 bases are TGTGCCAGCAGTTACTCGCGGACCACTAACTATGGCTACACCTTC. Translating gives CASSYSRTTNYGYTF.

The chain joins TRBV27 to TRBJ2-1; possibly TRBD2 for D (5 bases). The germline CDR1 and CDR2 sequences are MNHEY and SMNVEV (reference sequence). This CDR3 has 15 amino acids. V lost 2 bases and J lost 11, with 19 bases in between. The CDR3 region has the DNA TGTGCCAGCAGTTTAGGTGGCGGGTCCACGGGTAAGCAGTTCTTC. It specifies CASSLGGGSTGKQFF.

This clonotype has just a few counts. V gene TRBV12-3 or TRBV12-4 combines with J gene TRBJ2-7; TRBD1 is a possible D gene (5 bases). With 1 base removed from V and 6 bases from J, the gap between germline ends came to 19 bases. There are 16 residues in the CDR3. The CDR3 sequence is CASSLEVGHGHFEQYF. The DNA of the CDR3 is TGTGCCAGCAGTTTAGAAGTAGGACACGGGCATTTCGAGCAGTACTTC.

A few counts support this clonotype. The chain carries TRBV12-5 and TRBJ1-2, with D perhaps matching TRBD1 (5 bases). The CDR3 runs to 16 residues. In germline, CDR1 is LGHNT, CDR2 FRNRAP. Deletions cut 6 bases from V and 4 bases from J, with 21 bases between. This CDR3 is CASGPFLWDRIYGYTF. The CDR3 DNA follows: TGTGCTAGTGGCCCTTTCTTATGGGACCGCATCTATGGCTACACCTTC.

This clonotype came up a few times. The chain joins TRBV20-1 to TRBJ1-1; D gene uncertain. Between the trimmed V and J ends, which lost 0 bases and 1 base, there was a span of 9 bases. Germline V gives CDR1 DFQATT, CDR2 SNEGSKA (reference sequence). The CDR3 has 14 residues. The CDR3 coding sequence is TGCAGTGCTAGAGATCCCCGCGCGAACACTGAAGCTTTCTTT. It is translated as CSARDPRANTEAFF.

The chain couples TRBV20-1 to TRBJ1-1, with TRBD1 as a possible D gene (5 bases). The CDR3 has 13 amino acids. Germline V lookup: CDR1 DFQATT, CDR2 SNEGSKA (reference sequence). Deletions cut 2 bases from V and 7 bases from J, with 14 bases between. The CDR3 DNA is TGCAGTGCTAGACAGTTCTCCGGGGGTGAAGCTTTCTTT. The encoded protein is CSARQFSGGEAFF.

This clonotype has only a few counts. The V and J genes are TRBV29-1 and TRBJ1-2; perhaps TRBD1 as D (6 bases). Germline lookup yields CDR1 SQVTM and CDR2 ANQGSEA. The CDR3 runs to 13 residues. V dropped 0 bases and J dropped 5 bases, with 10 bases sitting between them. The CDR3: CSVEDQGRYGYTF. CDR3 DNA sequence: TGCAGCGTTGAAGATCAGGGGAGGTATGGCTACACCTTC. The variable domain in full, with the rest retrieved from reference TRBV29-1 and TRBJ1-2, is SAVISQKPSRDICQRGTSLTIQCQVDSQVTMMFWYRQQPGQSLTLIATANQGSEATYESGFVIDKFPISRPNLTFSTLTVSNMSPEDSSIYLCSVEDQGRYGYTFGSGTRLTVV.

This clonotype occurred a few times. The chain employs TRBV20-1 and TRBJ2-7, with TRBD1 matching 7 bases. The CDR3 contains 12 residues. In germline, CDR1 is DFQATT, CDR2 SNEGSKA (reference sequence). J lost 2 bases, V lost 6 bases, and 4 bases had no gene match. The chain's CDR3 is CSASGGPYEQYF. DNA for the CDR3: TGCAGTGCCTCAGGGGGACCCTACGAGCAGTACTTC.

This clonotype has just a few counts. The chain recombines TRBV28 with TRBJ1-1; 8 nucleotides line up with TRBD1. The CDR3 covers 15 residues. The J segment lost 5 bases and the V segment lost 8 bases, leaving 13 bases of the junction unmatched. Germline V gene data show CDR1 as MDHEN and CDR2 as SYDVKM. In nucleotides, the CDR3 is TGTGCCAGCGGTAAGACCGGGACAGGAGGTACTGAAGCTTTCTTT. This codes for CASGKTGTGGTEAFF.

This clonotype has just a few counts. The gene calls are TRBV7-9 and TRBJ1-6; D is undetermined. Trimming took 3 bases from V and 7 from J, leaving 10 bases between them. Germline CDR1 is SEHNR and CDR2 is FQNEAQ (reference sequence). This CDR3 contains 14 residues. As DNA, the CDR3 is TGTGCCAGCAGCTTGATGGCCAGAAATTCACCCCTCCACTTT. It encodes CASSLMARNSPLHF.

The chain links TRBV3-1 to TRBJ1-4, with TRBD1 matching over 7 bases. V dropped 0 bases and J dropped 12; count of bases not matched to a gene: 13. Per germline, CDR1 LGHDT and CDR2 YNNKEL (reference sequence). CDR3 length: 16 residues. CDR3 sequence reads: CASSQDRGTGVAQLFF. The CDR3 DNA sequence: TGTGCCAGCAGCCAAGATCGGGGAACAGGGGTAGCGCAACTGTTTTTT.